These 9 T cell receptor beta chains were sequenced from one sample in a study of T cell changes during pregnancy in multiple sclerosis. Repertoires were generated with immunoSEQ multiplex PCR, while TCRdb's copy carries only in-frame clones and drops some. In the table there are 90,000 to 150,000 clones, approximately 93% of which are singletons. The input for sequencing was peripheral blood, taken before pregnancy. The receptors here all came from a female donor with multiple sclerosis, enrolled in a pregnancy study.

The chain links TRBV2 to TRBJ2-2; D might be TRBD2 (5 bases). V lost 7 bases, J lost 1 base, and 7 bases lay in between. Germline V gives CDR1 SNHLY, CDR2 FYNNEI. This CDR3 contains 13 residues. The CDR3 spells CASNGRNTGELFF. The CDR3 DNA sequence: TGTGCCAGCAATGGGAGGAACACCGGGGAGCTGTTTTTT.

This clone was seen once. The CDR3 region is CASSQAGGTGVRGTEAFF. The CDR3 nucleotides are TGCGCCAGCAGCCAAGCGGGAGGGACAGGGGTGCGAGGCACTGAAGCTTTCTTT. J is TRBJ1-1 and V is TRBV4-1; 10 positions match TRBD1. Germline assignment: CDR1 MGHRA and CDR2 YSYEKL. The CDR3 is 18 amino acids. Trimming took 1 base from V and 4 from J; bases not matched to a gene: 12.

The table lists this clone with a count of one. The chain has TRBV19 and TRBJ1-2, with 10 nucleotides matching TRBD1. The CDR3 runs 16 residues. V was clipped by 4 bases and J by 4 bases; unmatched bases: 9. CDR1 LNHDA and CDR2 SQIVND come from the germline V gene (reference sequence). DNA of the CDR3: TGTGCCAGTAGTACCGCCGGGGACAGGGGTACCTATGGCTACACCTTC. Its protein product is CASSTAGDRGTYGYTF. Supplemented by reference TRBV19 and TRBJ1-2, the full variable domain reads DGGITQSPKYLFRKEGQNVTLSCEQNLNHDAMYWYRQDPGQGLRLIYYSQIVNDFQKGDIAEGYSVSREKKESFPLTVTSAQKNPTAFYLCASSTAGDRGTYGYTFGSGTRLTVV.

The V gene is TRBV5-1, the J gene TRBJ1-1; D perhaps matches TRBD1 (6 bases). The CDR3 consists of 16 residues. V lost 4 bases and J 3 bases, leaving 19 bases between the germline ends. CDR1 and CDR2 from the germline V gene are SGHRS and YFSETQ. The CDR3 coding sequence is TGCGCCAGCAGCGGAATTCTCACAGGGATAGACACTGAAGCTTTCTTT. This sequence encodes CASSGILTGIDTEAFF.

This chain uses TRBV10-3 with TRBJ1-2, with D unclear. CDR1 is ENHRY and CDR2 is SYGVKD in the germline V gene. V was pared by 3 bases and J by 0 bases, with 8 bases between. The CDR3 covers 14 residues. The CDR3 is CAISDPRSNYGYTF. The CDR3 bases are TGTGCCATCAGTGATCCCCGGTCTAACTATGGCTACACCTTC.

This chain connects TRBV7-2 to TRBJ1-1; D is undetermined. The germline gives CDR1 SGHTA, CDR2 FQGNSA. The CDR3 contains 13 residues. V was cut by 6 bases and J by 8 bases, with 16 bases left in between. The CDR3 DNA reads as TGTGCCAGCAGATCCGGGATATCACCAGAAGCTTTCTTT. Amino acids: CASRSGISPEAFF.

Here the CDR3 DNA reads TGTGCCAGTAGTTCAACACGGAGCTCCTACGAGCAGTACTTC. Protein product: CASSSTRSSYEQYF. The chain uses TRBV19 and TRBJ2-7, with no clear D. The V and J ends lost 5 bases and 0 bases respectively, with 11 bases between them. The length of the CDR3 is 14 residues. The germline CDR1 and CDR2 sequences are LNHDA and SQIVND (reference sequence).

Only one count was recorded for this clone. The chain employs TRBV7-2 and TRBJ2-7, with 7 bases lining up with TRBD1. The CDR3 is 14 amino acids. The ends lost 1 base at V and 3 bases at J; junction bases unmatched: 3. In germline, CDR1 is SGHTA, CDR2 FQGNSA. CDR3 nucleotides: TGTGCCAGCAGCTTAGAAGGGGGCTTCTACGAGCAGTACTTC. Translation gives CASSLEGGFYEQYF.

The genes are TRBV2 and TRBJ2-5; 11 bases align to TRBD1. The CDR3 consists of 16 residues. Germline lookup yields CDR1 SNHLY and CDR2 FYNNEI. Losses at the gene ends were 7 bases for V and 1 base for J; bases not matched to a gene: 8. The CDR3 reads CASNAGTGGIQETQYF. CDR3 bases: TGTGCCAGCAATGCCGGGACAGGGGGGATCCAAGAGACCCAGTACTTC.